This passage covers 16 T cell receptor beta chains from one sample sequenced in a study of T cell responses to AZD1222 COVID-19 vaccine. Method: immunoSEQ multiplex PCR; TCRdb's copy keeps in-frame clones and lacks some. The sample records roughly 120,000 clones, 75% to 90% being singletons. The sample consisted of peripheral blood, taken on day 0 of AZD1222 vaccination. The receptor set was obtained from an adult in good health.

This clone was recorded a few times. V usage is TRBV7-8 and J usage is TRBJ1-1; TRBD1 agrees at 7 bases. V gave up 5 bases and J gave up 5 bases; unmatched junction bases: 11. Looked up from germline, CDR1 is SGHVS and CDR2 is FQNEAQ. This CDR3 has 15 residues. CDR3 nucleotide sequence: TGTGCCAGCAGCGCTTACAGGGGAAGTAATACTGAAGCTTTCTTT. It is translated as CASSAYRGSNTEAFF.

The chain uses TRBV7-9 and TRBJ1-4; no reliable D call. Germline V gene lookup returns CDR1 SEHNR and CDR2 FQNEAQ (reference sequence). This CDR3 is built from 12 residues. The V end lost 3 bases, the J end lost 3 bases, and 2 bases lay between the germline ends. Here the CDR3 reads CASSLSNEKLFF. The CDR3 nucleotides read TGTGCCAGCAGCTTGTCTAATGAAAAACTGTTTTTT.

The V gene is TRBV10-3, the J gene TRBJ1-4; D is possibly TRBD1 (5 bases). Germline CDR1 and CDR2: ENHRY and SYGVKD. The V end was cut by 4 bases, the J end by 6 bases, with 12 bases between. The CDR3 has 14 amino acids. The CDR3 reads CAISAGTDYEKLFF. DNA for the CDR3: TGTGCCATCAGTGCAGGGACGGACTATGAAAAACTGTTTTTT.

The gene calls are TRBV5-8 and TRBJ2-5, with TRBD2 identical over 7 bases. The CDR3 contains 14 residues. The V gene end was trimmed by 3 bases and the J gene end by 1 base; junction bases not matched to a gene: 3. The germline V gene encodes CDR1 SGHTS and CDR2 YDEGEE. The CDR3 is CASSWGGVQETQYF. CDR3 in DNA: TGTGCCAGCAGCTGGGGGGGTGTCCAAGAGACCCAGTACTTC.

V usage is TRBV7-3 and J usage is TRBJ2-3; the match to TRBD2 covers 8 bases. Germline values: CDR1 SGHTA, CDR2 FQGTGA. V lost 2 bases, J lost 5 bases, and 9 bases stayed unmatched. The length of the CDR3 is 16 residues. The CDR3 protein is CASSLGGTRNLDTQYF. The CDR3 DNA sequence: TGTGCCAGCAGCTTAGGGGGGACTAGAAATTTAGATACGCAGTATTTT.

This clone was observed once. V usage is TRBV7-9 and J usage is TRBJ2-7, with D maybe TRBD2 (5 bases). The CDR3 consists of 14 residues. In germline, CDR1 is SEHNR, CDR2 FQNEAQ (reference sequence). V dropped 5 bases and J dropped 4 bases, with 15 bases sitting between them. This CDR3 reads CASSGSGGIYEQYF. The CDR3 DNA reads as TGTGCCAGCAGCGGGAGCGGTGGGATATACGAGCAGTACTTC.

The chain couples TRBV3-1 (or the pseudogene TRBV3-2) to TRBJ2-3, with D maybe TRBD2 (6 bases). The CDR3 covers 13 residues. V was cut by 6 bases and J by 5 bases, with 12 bases left in between. CDR1 LGHDT and CDR2 YNNKEL come from the germline V gene (reference sequence). CDR3 sequence: CASSPTRGDTQYF. The CDR3 coding sequence is TGTGCCAGCAGTCCGACTAGGGGAGATACGCAGTATTTT.

J is TRBJ2-7 and V is TRBV6-2 or TRBV6-3, with 9 positions matching TRBD2. The CDR3 is 16 residues long. Losses at the gene ends were 4 bases for V and 3 bases for J; bases not matched to a gene: 10. Germline CDR1 reads MNHEY; CDR2 reads SVGEGT. The DNA for the CDR3 is TGTGCCAGCAGTTCCCGACTAGCGGAAAAATACTACGAGCAGTACTTC. As protein: CASSSRLAEKYYEQYF.

The V gene is TRBV3-1 (or the pseudogene TRBV3-2), the J gene TRBJ1-1; D ambiguous. The V gene lost 2 bases and the J gene lost 4 bases, with 11 bases spanning the gap. The CDR3 extends over 14 amino acids. The germline V gene has CDR1 LGHDT and CDR2 YNNKEL (reference sequence). The CDR3 DNA reads TGTGCCAGCAGCCAAACTCAGTGGGGCACTGAAGCTTTCTTT. Amino acid sequence: CASSQTQWGTEAFF.

The chain carries TRBV3-1 (or the pseudogene TRBV3-2) and TRBJ2-7; a possible D gene is TRBD2 (5 bases). Germline lookup yields CDR1 LGHDT and CDR2 YNNKEL (reference sequence). CDR3 length: 14 amino acids. The V and J ends lost 4 bases and 6 bases respectively, with 16 bases between them. The CDR3 reads CASSLSRGPLEQYF. Written as DNA, the CDR3 is TGTGCCAGCAGCCTTAGCAGAGGGCCCCTCGAGCAGTACTTC.

The V and J genes are TRBV14 and TRBJ2-6; D call uncertain. Between the trimmed V and J ends, which lost 1 base and 5 bases, there was a span of 18 bases. The CDR3 covers 18 residues. CDR1 is SGHDN, CDR2 FVKESK, per germline. The CDR3 spells CASSQALHFFPRANVLTF. In DNA form, the CDR3 reads TGTGCCAGCAGCCAAGCTCTTCACTTTTTCCCTCGGGCCAACGTCCTGACTTTC.

The rearrangement joins TRBV2 to TRBJ1-4; perhaps TRBD1 as D (5 bases). CDR3 length: 15 amino acids. Germline V gene lookup returns CDR1 SNHLY and CDR2 FYNNEI. Between the trimmed V and J ends, which lost 7 bases and 0 bases, there was a span of 12 bases. This chain's CDR3 is CASTRTGATNEKLFF. The CDR3 region has the DNA TGTGCCAGCACAAGAACAGGTGCAACTAATGAAAAACTGTTTTTT.

This rearrangement joins TRBV5-4 to TRBJ2-6; 8 bases are a match to TRBD2. Trimming removed 4 bases from V and 0 bases from J; junction bases left unmatched: 12. CDR1 and CDR2 from the germline V gene are SGHNT and YYREEE (reference sequence). The CDR3 has 19 amino acids. The CDR3 bases are TGTGCCAGCAGCCCCCGCGGCGGGAGGACGTCCTCTGGGGCCAACGTCCTGACTTTC. The encoded protein is CASSPRGGRTSSGANVLTF.

J is TRBJ2-3 and V is TRBV6-6, with 7 bases that match TRBD2. V was pared by 4 bases and J by 2 bases, with 6 bases of the junction left unmatched. The CDR3 extends over 15 amino acids. Looked up from germline, CDR1 is MNHNY and CDR2 is SVGAGI (reference sequence). Written as DNA, the CDR3 is TGTGCCAGCAGTTCATCTAGCGGTCACACAGATACGCAGTATTTT. The encoded protein is CASSSSSGHTDTQYF.

The V and J genes are TRBV28 and TRBJ2-1, with 7 bases identical to TRBD2. This CDR3 is 13 amino acids long. Germline lookup yields CDR1 MDHEN and CDR2 SYDVKM. After removal of 5 bases from V and 15 bases from J, the junction contained 13 bases not matched to a gene. The CDR3 region has the DNA TGTGCCAGCAGTCCCTGGCTGGTAGCGGGTCTGTTCTTC. This sequence encodes CASSPWLVAGLFF.

The chain is built from TRBV3-1 (or the pseudogene TRBV3-2) and TRBJ2-7; D is perhaps TRBD1 (5 bases). The CDR3 is 12 residues long. Germline V gene lookup returns CDR1 LGHDT and CDR2 YNNKEL (reference sequence). V lost 1 base and J lost 6, with 7 bases in between. The CDR3 is CASSQGRGEQYF. CDR3 in DNA: TGTGCCAGCAGCCAAGGAAGGGGCGAGCAGTACTTC.